This TCR beta chain appears in the sequencing data of a study of PD-L1 blockade in urothelial cancer. Time point noted: pretreatment peripheral blood. Profiling relied on immunoSEQ multiplex PCR, and the TCRdb table lists in-frame clones only, not all of them. In the table there are some 66,000 clones, around 88% of which are singletons. This TCR was recovered from a man in his fifties or sixties with urothelial cancer. Sequenced material: PBMCs, taken around atezolizumab (anti-PD-L1) treatment.

CDR3 region: CASSSGGQGALNYGYTF. The CDR3 bases are TGCGCCAGCAGCTCAGGGGGACAGGGGGCCCTTAACTATGGCTACACCTTC. V gene TRBV5-1 combines with J gene TRBJ1-2; 12 bases match TRBD1. This CDR3 is built from 17 residues. Losses at the gene ends were 3 bases for V and 1 base for J; bases not matched to a gene: 7. Germline V CDR1 and CDR2: SGHRS, YFSETQ.